These 12 T cell receptor beta chains were sequenced from one sample in a study of CD8 T cells in Susac syndrome. The authors reverse transcribed roughly 0.5 to 1 ug RNA with random hexamers. TCRdb analysed the immunoSEQ multiplex PCR reads with MiXCR anew, one entry per CDR3 protein. The top ten clones hold approximately 0.082% of a sample with 190,000 or so distinct CDR3 sequences, just under 95% of them seen once. Sequences were obtained from CD4+ T cells from PBMCs. The receptors were gathered from a human donor with multiple sclerosis.

The chain couples TRBV12-3 or TRBV12-4 to TRBJ2-1, with D uncertain. This CDR3 spans 11 amino acids. Trimming left V 6 bases short and J 10 bases short, with 10 bases between. The CDR3 reads CASSPLREQFF. In nucleotides, the CDR3 is TGTGCCAGCAGCCCCCTCAGGGAGCAGTTCTTC.

The rearrangement links TRBV4-1 to TRBJ2-4, with 7 bases identical to TRBD1. CDR1 and CDR2 (germline): MGHRA, YSYEKL. This CDR3 comprises 13 residues. V shed 5 bases, J shed 5 bases, and the junction held 3 bases outside the gene matches. The CDR3: CASSWTGENIQYF. Written as DNA, the CDR3 is TGCGCCAGCAGCTGGACAGGTGAAAACATTCAGTACTTC.

V and J are TRBV20-1 and TRBJ1-6; D unclear. Germline V gene lookup returns CDR1 DFQATT and CDR2 SNEGSKA (reference sequence). V shed 5 bases and J shed 0 bases, with 5 bases lying between them. The CDR3 runs to 13 residues. The DNA of the CDR3 is TGCAGTGCTCCTAGCTCCTATAATTCACCCCTCCACTTT. Residues: CSAPSSYNSPLHF.

The rearrangement joins TRBV25-1 to TRBJ2-1, with 11 bases lining up with TRBD1. The CDR3 length is 14 residues. Germline CDR1 MGHDK, CDR2 SYGVNS. V lost 5 bases and J lost 7; bases outside the gene matches: 4. As DNA, the CDR3 is TGTGCCAGCAGTAGGACAGGGGGCTTGAATGAGCAGTTCTTC. Its protein is CASSRTGGLNEQFF.

This chain uses TRBV3-1 with TRBJ1-1, with no clear D. The CDR3 spans 14 residues. Germline CDR1 is LGHDT and CDR2 is YNNKEL (reference sequence). V was shortened by 1 base and J by 2 bases, with 8 bases between the two germline ends. The CDR3 sequence is CASSQGETNTEAFF. The DNA of the CDR3 is TGTGCCAGCAGCCAAGGGGAGACAAACACTGAAGCTTTCTTT.

The chain links TRBV20-1 to TRBJ1-2; 8 positions match TRBD1. CDR1 is DFQATT, CDR2 SNEGSKA, per germline (reference sequence). V shed 0 bases, J shed 3 bases, and the junction held 3 bases outside the gene matches. The CDR3 extends over 14 amino acids. CDR3 sequence reads: CSARDPRGHYGYTF. The DNA for the CDR3 is TGCAGTGCTAGAGATCCCAGGGGGCACTATGGCTACACCTTC.

The chain carries TRBV29-1 and TRBJ2-7; D might be TRBD1 (5 bases). V lost 7 bases and J 3 bases, leaving 16 bases between the germline ends. CDR3 length: 13 residues. CDR1 and CDR2 (germline): SQVTM, ANQGSEA. This CDR3 is CSALPRDSYEQYF. The CDR3 DNA is TGCAGCGCACTCCCACGTGACAGCTACGAGCAGTACTTC.

This chain connects TRBV9 to TRBJ2-5; TRBD2 matches 7 bases. Losses at the gene ends were 4 bases for V and 5 bases for J; bases not matched to a gene: 11. There are 15 residues in the CDR3. The germline gives CDR1 SGDLS, CDR2 YYNGEE. CDR3 residues: CASSSHRGVGETQYF. CDR3 coding DNA: TGTGCCAGCAGCTCCCATCGGGGGGTTGGCGAGACCCAGTACTTC.

J is TRBJ2-1 and V is TRBV29-1; maybe TRBD1 (5 bases). The V gene's germline CDR1 is SQVTM and CDR2 ANQGSEA. V lost 7 bases to trimming and J lost 0 bases, with 13 bases between them. The CDR3 length is 14 residues. The CDR3 nucleotides are TGCAGCGCCGTACGACAGAGCTCCTACAATGAGCAGTTCTTC. As protein: CSAVRQSSYNEQFF.

The chain employs TRBV7-2 and TRBJ2-5; 11 nucleotides line up with TRBD2. The CDR3 runs to 14 residues. Germline V gene sequence: CDR1 SGHTA, CDR2 FQGNSA. V gave up 4 bases and J gave up 4 bases; unmatched junction bases: 2. CDR3 nucleotides: TGTGCCAGCAGCTACGGGACTAGCGGAGAGACCCAGTACTTC. This sequence encodes CASSYGTSGETQYF.

This chain connects TRBV20-1 to TRBJ2-3; TRBD2 matches 8 bases. After removal of 0 bases from V and 4 bases from J, the junction contained 9 bases not matched to a gene. The CDR3 extends over 16 amino acids. CDR1 and CDR2 from the germline V gene are DFQATT and SNEGSKA (reference sequence). The CDR3: CSARDRVTSVADTQYF. The CDR3 DNA reads TGCAGTGCTAGAGATCGGGTGACTAGCGTTGCAGATACGCAGTATTTT.

V gene TRBV15 combines with J gene TRBJ1-2; D is ambiguous. The CDR3 runs to 14 residues. Germline V gene sequence: CDR1 LNHNV, CDR2 YYDKDF (reference sequence). The V end was cut by 8 bases, the J end by 2 bases, with 15 bases between. The CDR3 spells CATSLLTVNYGYTF. CDR3 coding DNA: TGTGCCACCTCCTTATTGACGGTAAACTATGGCTACACCTTC.